The next 7 T cell receptor beta chains were all read from a single sample in a study of T cells in localized non-small cell lung cancer. Assay used: immunoSEQ multiplex PCR; TCRdb lists only in-frame clones, some missing. The repertoire holds 15,000 to 20,000 clones, with around four fifths as singletons. Here the sequenced sample was peripheral blood, taken before any cancer treatment. These receptors all stem from a female donor of 60 years or more with stage I lung adenocarcinoma.

The chain joins TRBV5-4 to TRBJ2-3; D is ambiguous. This CDR3 comprises 14 residues. Trimming removed 2 bases from V and 3 bases from J, with 10 bases in between. Germline V gene data show CDR1 as SGHNT and CDR2 as YYREEE (reference sequence). This CDR3 is CASSLGQATDTQYF. CDR3 nucleotides: TGTGCCAGCAGCTTAGGGCAGGCGACAGATACGCAGTATTTT.

Worth noting for this clone: An end of the junction differs from the germline gene, which may be a read error. The chain recombines TRBV7-7 with TRBJ2-3; unclear D gene. The CDR3 totals 13 residues. Germline V gene lookup returns CDR1 SSHAT and CDR2 FNYEAQ (reference sequence). The CDR3 loop reads CASSSSGTDTQYF. The CDR3, as DNA: TGTGCTAGCAGCTCATCAGGCACAGATACGCAGTATTTT.

This chain uses TRBV5-1 with TRBJ1-5; no clear D. Germline CDR1 SGHRS, CDR2 YFSETQ. The V gene lost 2 bases and the J gene lost 4 bases, with 10 bases spanning the gap. The CDR3 spans 14 residues. CDR3 sequence: CASSFGFGNQPQHF. DNA for the CDR3: TGCGCCAGCAGCTTTGGGTTCGGTAATCAGCCCCAGCATTTT.

This clone was recorded a few times. V is TRBV29-1 and J is TRBJ1-2; D gene uncertain. Trimming took 3 bases from V and 8 from J, leaving 13 bases between them. Germline V CDR1 and CDR2: SQVTM, ANQGSEA. The CDR3 is 12 residues long. CDR3 sequence (DNA): TGCAGCGTTGAGGCAGGAAGTGAAGGCTACACCTTC. It codes for CSVEAGSEGYTF.

This clone was counted only a few times. The chain recombines TRBV7-3 with TRBJ1-2; a possible D gene is TRBD1 (6 bases). CDR1 and CDR2 from the germline V gene are SGHTA and FQGTGA. The V end was cut by 5 bases, the J end by 4 bases, with 11 bases between. The CDR3 is 13 residues long. The CDR3, as DNA: TGTGCCAGCAGCAACACAGGGCTCTATGGCTACACCTTC. Protein sequence: CASSNTGLYGYTF.

V and J are TRBV5-5 and TRBJ1-1; D is perhaps TRBD1 (5 bases). The germline V and J ends were trimmed by 4 bases and 8 bases, with 18 bases remaining between them. The CDR3 sequence is 14 residues long. The germline gives CDR1 SGHKS, CDR2 YYEKEE (reference sequence). The CDR3, as DNA: TGTGCCAGCAGCCGGGAGGGACGGCGGGAGGAAGCTTTCTTT. Translation: CASSREGRREEAFF.

The chain has TRBV30 and TRBJ1-4, with D possibly being TRBD1 (6 bases). The germline V gene encodes CDR1 GTSNPN and CDR2 SVGIG (reference sequence). V was clipped by 1 base and J by 8 bases, with 11 bases between them. This CDR3 comprises 13 residues. DNA of the CDR3: TGTGCCTGGAGTGCAGGGGCCTACGAAAAACTGTTTTTT. Residues: CAWSAGAYEKLFF.